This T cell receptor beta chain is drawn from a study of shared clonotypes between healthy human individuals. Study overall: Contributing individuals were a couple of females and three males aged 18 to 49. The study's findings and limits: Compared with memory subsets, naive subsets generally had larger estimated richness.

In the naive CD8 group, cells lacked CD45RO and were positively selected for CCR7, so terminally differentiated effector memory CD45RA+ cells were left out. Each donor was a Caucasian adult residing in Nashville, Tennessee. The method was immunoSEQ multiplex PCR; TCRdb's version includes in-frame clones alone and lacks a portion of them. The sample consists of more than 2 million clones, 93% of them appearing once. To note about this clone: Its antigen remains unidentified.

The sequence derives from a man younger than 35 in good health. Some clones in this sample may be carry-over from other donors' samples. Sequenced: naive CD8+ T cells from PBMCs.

Here the CDR3 reads CSVGGGDTYEQYF. CDR3 nucleotides: TGCAGCGTTGGAGGCGGAGACACCTACGAGCAGTACTTC. The rearrangement joins TRBV29-1 to TRBJ2-5, with D uncertain. The DNA end is a closer match to TRBJ2-7, so the J assignment may be wrong. The CDR3 consists of 13 residues. CDR1 is SQVTM and CDR2 is ANQGSEA in the germline V gene.